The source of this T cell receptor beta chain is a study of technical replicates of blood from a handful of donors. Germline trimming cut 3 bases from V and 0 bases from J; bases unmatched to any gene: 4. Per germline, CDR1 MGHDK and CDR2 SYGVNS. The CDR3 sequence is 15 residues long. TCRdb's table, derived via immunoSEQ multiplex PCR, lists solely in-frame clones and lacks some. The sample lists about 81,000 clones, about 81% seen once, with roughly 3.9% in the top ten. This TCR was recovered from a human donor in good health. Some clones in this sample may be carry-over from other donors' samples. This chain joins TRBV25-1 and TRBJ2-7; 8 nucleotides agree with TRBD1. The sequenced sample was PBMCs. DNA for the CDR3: TGTGCCAGCAGTGATTACAGGGGGTACTCCTACGAGCAGTACTTC. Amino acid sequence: CASSDYRGYSYEQYF.